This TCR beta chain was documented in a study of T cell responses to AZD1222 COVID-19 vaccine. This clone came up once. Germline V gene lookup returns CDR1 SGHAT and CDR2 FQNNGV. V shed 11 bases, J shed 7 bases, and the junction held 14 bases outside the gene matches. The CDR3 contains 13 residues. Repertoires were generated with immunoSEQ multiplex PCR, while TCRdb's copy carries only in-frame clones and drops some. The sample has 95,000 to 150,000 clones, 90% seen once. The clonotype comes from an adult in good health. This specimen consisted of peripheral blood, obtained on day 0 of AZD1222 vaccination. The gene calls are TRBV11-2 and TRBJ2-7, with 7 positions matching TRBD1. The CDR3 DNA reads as TGTGCCGTCGGAGAGGGGGCTTTCTTTGAGCAGTACTTC. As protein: CAVGEGAFFEQYF.